The 30 T cell receptor beta chains listed next were all sequenced from one sample in a study of shared clonotypes between healthy human individuals (dated by TCRdb to about 2020). CD8 naive samples were obtained by positive selection for CCR7 among CD45RO-negative cells, yielding a CD45RA+CCR7+ population from which TemRA cells were excluded. Libraries were prepared through the immunoSEQ multiplex PCR assay. The immuneACCESS repertoire file appears here via TCRdb, limited to in-frame rearrangements. These files lack a portion of the clones; in checked studies, under half of the deficit traces to unresolved V genes, and the cause of the others is not known. Recorded for this sample are about 820,000 clones; about 91% of them occurred a single time. In total, the top ten clones hold about 24% of the sample. Material: naive CD8+ T cells sorted from blood. What this sample's cell subset or site label stands for: CD45RA+CCR7+. All receptors derive from a man younger than 40 in good health.

The chain links TRBV7-2 to TRBJ2-1; D is uncertain. Trimming stripped 6 bases from V and 14 bases from J, with 14 bases between. The CDR3 is 11 amino acids. The germline V gene encodes CDR1 SGHTA and CDR2 FQGNSA. The CDR3 loop reads CASRETYEKFF. The DNA of the CDR3 is TGTGCCAGCAGGGAGACCTACGAGAAGTTCTTC.

The chain employs TRBV18 and TRBJ2-1; tentative D call: TRBD2 (6 bases). Per the germline V gene, CDR1 is KGHSH and CDR2 is LQKENI. The CDR3 length is 14 residues. V was shortened by 1 base and J by 3 bases, with 7 bases between the two germline ends. This CDR3 reads CASSPRLVYNEQFF. CDR3 nucleotide sequence: TGTGCCAGCTCACCACGACTAGTCTACAATGAGCAGTTCTTC.

This clone was observed once. The sample holds other DNA sequences that translate to the same CDR3. The V gene is TRBV28, the J gene TRBJ1-1; tentative D call: TRBD1 (5 bases). Trimming removed 3 bases from V and 4 bases from J, with 9 bases in between. Germline V gene lookup returns CDR1 MDHEN and CDR2 SYDVKM. The CDR3 has 13 residues. CDR3 protein: CASSFRGRTEAFF. CDR3 nucleotide sequence: TGTGCCAGCAGTTTTCGGGGCCGCACTGAAGCTTTCTTT. Together with reference TRBV28 and TRBJ1-1, the CDR3 gives the full variable domain: DVKVTQSSRYLVKRTGEKVFLECVQDMDHENMFWYRQDPGLGLRLIYFSYDVKMKEKGDIPEGYSVSREKKERFSLILESASTNQTSMYLCASSFRGRTEAFFGQGTRLTVV.

The chain combines TRBV5-1 with TRBJ2-1, with 9 positions matching TRBD2. Germline lookup yields CDR1 SGHRS and CDR2 YFSETQ. The CDR3 is made up of 17 amino acids. V gave up 3 bases and J gave up 4 bases; unmatched junction bases: 11. As DNA, the CDR3 is TGCGCCAGCAGCTCCAAAGCGGGAGGACCCAATTACAATGAGCAGTTCTTC. Its protein product is CASSSKAGGPNYNEQFF.

The rearrangement joins TRBV9 to TRBJ1-2; 7 bases are a match to TRBD1. V lost 3 bases, J lost 1 base, and 6 bases stayed unmatched. CDR3 length: 15 residues. Germline V gives CDR1 SGDLS, CDR2 YYNGEE. For the CDR3, the DNA is TGTGCCAGCAGCGCTAGTAGACAGGGTAACTATGGCTACACCTTC. It is translated as CASSASRQGNYGYTF.

The V call is TRBV27, the J call TRBJ2-2; D remains unclear. CDR1 MNHEY and CDR2 SMNVEV come from the germline V gene (reference sequence). Trimming cost V 6 bases and J 5 bases, with 7 bases left between them. The CDR3 runs 12 residues. The CDR3 sequence: CASRMGTGELFF. The CDR3, as DNA: TGTGCCAGCAGAATGGGTACCGGGGAGCTGTTTTTT.

V gene TRBV5-4 combines with J gene TRBJ2-7; D is uncertain. CDR1 is SGHNT and CDR2 is YYREEE in the germline V gene (reference sequence). V was clipped by 0 bases and J by 6 bases, with 7 bases between them. CDR3 length: 12 amino acids. CDR3 sequence (DNA): TGTGCCAGCAGCTTGGAGCTGCGCGAGCAGTACTTC. Protein sequence: CASSLELREQYF.

The V call is TRBV30, the J call TRBJ2-7; perhaps TRBD2 as D (5 bases). The ends were cut back, 0 bases at V and 5 bases at J, with 17 bases in the middle. This CDR3 is 15 amino acids long. Germline V gene sequence: CDR1 GTSNPN, CDR2 SVGIG (reference sequence). Here the CDR3 reads CAWSVPYHSGNEQYF. In DNA form, the CDR3 reads TGTGCCTGGAGTGTCCCTTACCACTCCGGGAACGAGCAGTACTTC.

This chain uses TRBV15 with TRBJ2-3; D is possibly TRBD2 (5 bases). Germline V gene lookup returns CDR1 LNHNV and CDR2 YYDKDF (reference sequence). The CDR3 spans 15 residues. The V gene lost 3 bases and the J gene lost 0 bases, with 10 bases spanning the gap. The CDR3 DNA follows: TGTGCCACCAGCAGGCCAGCGGCTAGCACAGATACGCAGTATTTT. This gives the protein CATSRPAASTDTQYF.

This chain joins TRBV6-5 and TRBJ1-1; D is possibly TRBD1 (6 bases). CDR1 is MNHEY and CDR2 is SVGAGI in the germline V gene. Deletions cut 1 base from V and 1 base from J, with 10 bases between. The CDR3 spans 15 residues. This chain's CDR3 is CASSYFPGENTEAFF. DNA of the CDR3: TGTGCCAGCAGTTACTTTCCAGGGGAGAACACTGAAGCTTTCTTT.

The chain recombines TRBV19 with TRBJ2-1; D call uncertain. This CDR3 has 16 residues. Trimming stripped 0 bases from V and 5 bases from J, with 14 bases between. From germline, CDR1 is LNHDA and CDR2 SQIVND (reference sequence). The CDR3 DNA reads TGTGCCAGTAGTATAGATGGGGTTTCCTACGACAATGAGCAGTTCTTC. Its translation: CASSIDGVSYDNEQFF.

The chain employs TRBV28 and TRBJ2-7; D is unresolved. There are 12 residues in the CDR3. With 7 bases removed from V and 0 bases from J, the gap between germline ends came to 7 bases. Germline CDR1 is MDHEN and CDR2 is SYDVKM. CDR3 bases: TGTGCCAGCAAGAGTAGCTCCTACGAGCAGTACTTC. It translates to CASKSSSYEQYF.

The chain employs TRBV7-9 and TRBJ2-7; D uncertain. The V gene lost 6 bases and the J gene lost 5 bases, with 20 bases spanning the gap. CDR1 is SEHNR, CDR2 FQNEAQ, per germline (reference sequence). CDR3 length equals 15 residues. The CDR3 here is CASRDGMALPDEQYF. For the CDR3, the DNA is TGTGCCAGCAGGGATGGGATGGCACTTCCCGACGAGCAGTACTTC.

V gene TRBV28 combines with J gene TRBJ1-5; 9 bases match TRBD1. In germline, CDR1 is MDHEN, CDR2 SYDVKM. Trimming removed 5 bases from V and 6 bases from J; junction bases left unmatched: 5. CDR3 length: 14 amino acids. CDR3 region: CASSNRGLGQPQHF. CDR3 DNA: TGTGCCAGCAGTAACAGGGGGCTCGGTCAGCCCCAGCATTTT. The full variable domain, completed using reference TRBV28 and TRBJ1-5, is DVKVTQSSRYLVKRTGEKVFLECVQDMDHENMFWYRQDPGLGLRLIYFSYDVKMKEKGDIPEGYSVSREKKERFSLILESASTNQTSMYLCASSNRGLGQPQHFGDGTRLSIL.

This sequence joins TRBV6-1 and TRBJ1-5, with TRBD1 matching over 10 bases. The CDR3 covers 17 residues. V was clipped by 3 bases and J by 2 bases; unmatched bases: 7. Germline V CDR1 and CDR2: MNHNS, SASEGT. Here the CDR3 reads CASSDYLGTGGNQPQHF. The DNA for the CDR3 is TGTGCCAGCAGTGATTATCTAGGGACAGGGGGCAATCAGCCCCAGCATTTT.

This clone was counted once. V is TRBV27 and J is TRBJ2-7, with D possibly called TRBD1 or TRBD2 (5 bases each). Deletions cut 6 bases from V and 3 bases from J, with 15 bases between. Germline V lookup: CDR1 MNHEY, CDR2 SMNVEV (reference sequence). This CDR3 is 14 amino acids long. For the CDR3, the DNA is TGTGCCAGCAGCCCGGCGGCAGGGAGCTACGAGCAGTACTTC. Its translation: CASSPAAGSYEQYF.

The genes are TRBV4-3 and TRBJ1-1; possible D gene TRBD1, 6 bases. V dropped 2 bases and J dropped 1 base, with 11 bases sitting between them. Germline V lookup: CDR1 LGHNA, CDR2 YSLEER. The CDR3 length is 15 residues. The CDR3 spells CASSQSGAQNTEAFF. As DNA, the CDR3 is TGCGCCAGCAGCCAATCGGGGGCACAGAACACTGAAGCTTTCTTT.

CDR3 DNA sequence: TGTGCCAGCAGTTTATCAGCTATGGATACGCAGTATTTT. Residues: CASSLSAMDTQYF. The gene calls are TRBV27 and TRBJ2-3; D call uncertain. CDR3 size: 13 residues. V lost 0 bases to trimming and J lost 6 bases, with 7 bases between them. Per the germline V gene, CDR1 is MNHEY and CDR2 is SMNVEV (reference sequence).

V and J are TRBV27 and TRBJ1-1; D is unclear. V lost 5 bases and J lost 4, with 11 bases in between. The length of the CDR3 is 13 residues. Germline V gene sequence: CDR1 MNHEY, CDR2 SMNVEV (reference sequence). CDR3 DNA sequence: TGTGCCAGCAGTCTTAAAGTTGGCACTGAAGCTTTCTTT. Residues: CASSLKVGTEAFF.

The V gene is TRBV5-1, the J gene TRBJ2-3, with 7 bases identical to TRBD2. CDR1 SGHRS and CDR2 YFSETQ come from the germline V gene. The trim removed 0 bases at V and 4 bases at J, leaving 14 bases unmatched. CDR3 length: 18 residues. The CDR3 DNA is TGCGCCAGCAGCTTGGGAATACATGGGGGGGAGAACGCAGATACGCAGTATTTT. Protein: CASSLGIHGGENADTQYF.

This chain uses TRBV7-9 with TRBJ2-3; the D gene is possibly TRBD2 (5 bases). Germline CDR1 and CDR2: SEHNR and FQNEAQ (reference sequence). The CDR3 spans 15 residues. V lost 5 bases to trimming and J lost 1 base, with 13 bases between them. CDR3 in amino acids: CASSRSGGGTDTQYF. CDR3 nucleotide sequence: TGTGCCAGCAGCAGAAGCGGCGGAGGCACAGATACGCAGTATTTT.

This rearrangement joins TRBV29-1 to TRBJ2-7, with TRBD2 matching 11 bases. V dropped 6 bases and J dropped 3; count of bases not matched to a gene: 10. The CDR3 runs 15 residues. Germline V gene sequence: CDR1 SQVTM, CDR2 ANQGSEA. The CDR3 DNA is TGCAGCGTCGGAGGACTAGCGGGCAGGGACTACGAGCAGTACTTC. Its translation: CSVGGLAGRDYEQYF.

The rearrangement joins TRBV28 to TRBJ1-1; the match to TRBD1 covers 9 bases. V was pared by 5 bases and J by 3 bases, with 7 bases of the junction left unmatched. CDR1 MDHEN and CDR2 SYDVKM come from the germline V gene. The CDR3 extends over 15 amino acids. CDR3 bases: TGTGCCAGCAGTCCCACAGGGGGCGCGGACACTGAAGCTTTCTTT. The encoded protein is CASSPTGGADTEAFF.

V and J are TRBV12-5 and TRBJ1-1; a weak D match, TRBD1 (5 bases). This CDR3 comprises 17 residues. The germline CDR1 and CDR2 sequences are LGHNT and FRNRAP. V shed 1 base and J shed 5 bases, with 20 bases lying between them. The CDR3 DNA sequence: TGTGCTAGTGGTTTGGGATTGGGGCTGAGTGGGGAGACTGAAGCTTTCTTT. It yields the protein CASGLGLGLSGETEAFF.

The CDR3 sequence: CASSLSGGRGYGYTF. DNA for the CDR3: TGTGCCAGCAGCCTCTCAGGGGGCCGCGGCTATGGCTACACCTTC. This chain joins TRBV25-1 and TRBJ1-2; 8 bases line up with TRBD1. With 6 bases clipped from V and 4 bases from J, the junction kept 10 bases outside the gene matches. Germline-derived CDR1 and CDR2 are MGHDK and SYGVNS. CDR3 length: 15 amino acids.

The chain is built from TRBV4-1 and TRBJ2-5, with D perhaps matching TRBD2 (5 bases). The germline V and J ends were trimmed by 4 bases and 2 bases, with 11 bases remaining between them. The CDR3 sequence is 14 residues long. CDR1 and CDR2 (germline): MGHRA, YSYEKL. The CDR3 DNA reads TGCGCCAGCAGCCCACAAAGGACTCAAGAGACCCAGTACTTC. This gives the protein CASSPQRTQETQYF.

The V call is TRBV11-3, the J call TRBJ2-5, with TRBD2 matching over 15 bases. CDR3 length: 17 amino acids. Germline V lookup: CDR1 SGHNT, CDR2 YENEEA. The J segment lost 3 bases and the V segment lost 5 bases, leaving 7 bases of the junction unmatched. CDR3: CASSPGTSGRNKETQYF. The CDR3 bases are TGTGCCAGCAGCCCCGGGACTAGCGGGAGGAACAAAGAGACCCAGTACTTC.

V is TRBV28 and J is TRBJ2-2, with 7 bases identical to TRBD1. Germline V CDR1 and CDR2: MDHEN, SYDVKM. This CDR3 has 14 amino acids. V shed 4 bases, J shed 6 bases, and the junction held 5 bases outside the gene matches. CDR3 amino acids: CASSYTGAAGELFF. CDR3 DNA sequence: TGTGCCAGCAGTTATACAGGGGCCGCCGGGGAGCTGTTTTTT.

The genes are TRBV28 and TRBJ1-2, with a weak D call TRBD1 (5 bases). This CDR3 has 13 amino acids. Trimming removed 6 bases at V and 4 bases at J, with 12 bases between. Germline lookup yields CDR1 MDHEN and CDR2 SYDVKM. CDR3 DNA sequence: TGTGCCAGCAGACCAGGGTCTGGCTATGGCTACACCTTC. Translation gives CASRPGSGYGYTF.

CDR3 nucleotide sequence: TGTGCCATCAGTGAAGCACTGAGGTATGAGCAGTTCTTC. Translated, it gives CAISEALRYEQFF. V usage is TRBV10-3 and J usage is TRBJ2-1; unclear D gene. CDR1 is ENHRY, CDR2 SYGVKD, per germline. V was clipped by 3 bases and J by 8 bases, with 11 bases between them. This CDR3 is built from 13 residues.